This is a list of T cell receptor beta chains from one sample in a study of blood T cells in healthy people across ages. TCRdb reprocessed the 5' RACE reads via MiXCR and lists one record per CDR3 protein. This repertoire shows about 800,000 distinct CDR3 sequences, about three fifths found once; its top ten account for about 20%. Sample: blood. The receptors shown here come from a man aged 25-45 years in good health. CDR3s include the opening cysteine and the closing phenylalanine or tryptophan. D genes are given only for firm matches. For some rows the clone size is stated as once, few or many, or as a class when expanded; others skip it.

>TRBV12-3/TRBV12-4|NA|NA|TRBJ2-5
TGTGCCAGCAGTTTTCGGAGGGAAGAGACCCAGTACTTC
CASSFRREETQYF
>TRBV3-1|NA|NA|TRBJ2-3
TGTGCCAGCAGCCCCGACGGGGAGGAAGATACGCAGTATTTT
CASSPDGEEDTQYF
>TRBV20-1|TRBD2|NA|TRBJ2-1
TGCAGTGCTCTCGATACGGGACTAGCGGGGCTCCGAGAGCAGTTCTTC
CSALDTGLAGLREQFF
>TRBV13|NA|once|TRBJ1-4
TGTGCCAGCAGCCCTTCCCGGGACACAGAAAAACTGTTTTTT
CASSPSRDTEKLFF
>TRBV6-1|NA|NA|TRBJ2-6
TGTGCCAGCAGTGCTAGTAACTCTGGGGCCAACGTCCTGACTTTC
CASSASNSGANVLTF
>TRBV6-5|NA|NA|TRBJ2-7
TGTGCCAGCAGTTCGGCCGGACTTTTGGACGAGCAGTACTTC
CASSSAGLLDEQYF
>TRBV20-1|NA|NA|TRBJ2-5
TGCAGTGCTCGCGGGTCGGGGTTTTATGAGCAGTACTTC
CSARGSGFYEQYF
>TRBV4-2|NA|NA|TRBJ1-1
TGTGCCGGCAGCCAAGATGAACAGCTCAGTGCTGAAGCTTTCTTT
CAGSQDEQLSAEAFF
>TRBV7-2|NA|NA|TRBJ2-7
TGTGCCAGCAGCTTAGTTTCAGGGGACGAGCAGTACTTC
CASSLVSGDEQYF
>TRBV7-2|NA|NA|TRBJ2-7
TGTGCCAGCAGTTTAGGGGACTCCTACGAGCAGTACTTC
CASSLGDSYEQYF
>TRBV4-1|NA|few|TRBJ2-1
TGCGCCAGCAGCCAGCAGCGCTCTGAGCAGTTCTTC
CASSQQRSEQFF
>TRBV6-5|NA|few|TRBJ2-1
TGTGCCAGCAGTTACCAGGGCAGTGAGCAGTTCTTC
CASSYQGSEQFF
>TRBV7-9|NA|NA|TRBJ2-5
TGTGCCAGCAGCGATCTTACTGCCAAGACCCAGTACTTC
CASSDLTAKTQYF
>TRBV12-3/TRBV12-4|NA|NA|TRBJ1-2
TGTGCCAGCAGTTTAACAGGGACGGGCTATGGCTACACCTTC
CASSLTGTGYGYTF
>TRBV3-1|NA|NA|TRBJ2-1
TGTGCCAGCAGCCATCAGGCAGCCCACAATGAGCAGTTCTTC
CASSHQAAHNEQFF
>TRBV6-6|TRBD1|NA|TRBJ2-7
TGTGCCAGCAGCTCCAGACAGGGAGAGCAGTACTTC
CASSSRQGEQYF
>TRBV29-1|NA|once|TRBJ2-1
TGCAGCGTTGAACTTCCTCGGGTCTACAATGAGCAGTTCTTC
CSVELPRVYNEQFF
>TRBV20-1|NA|once|TRBJ2-1
TGCAGTGCTGGACTACTTCGACAGGGCCCCTCCAATGAGCAGTTCTTC
CSAGLLRQGPSNEQFF
>TRBV2|NA|NA|TRBJ1-4
TGTGCCAGCAGTTTACTTCAGGGACGGAGCGAAAAACTGTTTTTT
CASSLLQGRSEKLFF
>TRBV7-8|TRBD2|NA|TRBJ2-7
TGTGCCAGCACCCCCCTTATCCCCCTAGCGGGATACTACGAGCAGTACTTC
CASTPLIPLAGYYEQYF
>TRBV7-2|NA|NA|TRBJ2-2
TGTGCCAGCAGATCCGGGACCGACACCGGGGAGCTGTTTTTT
CASRSGTDTGELFF
>TRBV6-6|NA|NA|TRBJ1-4
TGTGCCAGCAGTTACAGCCTTATGAATGTGGAACTGTTTTTT
CASSYSLMNVELFF
>TRBV7-2|TRBD2|NA|TRBJ2-3
TGTGCCAGCAGCTTCGGACTAGCGGGGGCTGGAGATACGCAGTATTTT
CASSFGLAGAGDTQYF
>TRBV12-3/TRBV12-4|NA|few|TRBJ2-5
TGTGCCAGCAGTTTTAGACCCAGAGGGCAAGAGACCCAGTACTTC
CASSFRPRGQETQYF
>TRBV20-1|TRBD1|once|TRBJ1-3
TGCAGTGCTCGGAGACAGGGAAGAAACACCATATATTTT
CSARRQGRNTIYF
>TRBV11-2|TRBD1|NA|TRBJ2-1
TGTGCCAGCAGCCCCTGGCAGGGGGCAAGTGAGCAGTTCTTC
CASSPWQGASEQFF
>TRBV10-3|TRBD2|few|TRBJ2-3
TGTGCCATCAGTAGCGGGGGCCCCGACACAGATACGCAGTATTTT
CAISSGGPDTDTQYF
>TRBV20-1|NA|NA|TRBJ1-1
TGCAGTGCTGTAAACCAGGCAGCCTATGAAGCTTTCTTT
CSAVNQAAYEAFF
>TRBV4-1|NA|NA|TRBJ2-5
TGCGCCAGCAGCCCGATGGTGGAAGAGACCCAGTACTTC
CASSPMVEETQYF
>TRBV19|NA|few|TRBJ1-1
TGTGCCAGTAGTATAGGGAGGAACACTGAAGCTTTCTTT
CASSIGRNTEAFF
>TRBV7-9|NA|NA|TRBJ2-7
TGTGCCAACAGCTTAGGGCAGGGAGTAAACGAGCAGTACTTC
CANSLGQGVNEQYF
>TRBV12-3/TRBV12-4|TRBD1|NA|TRBJ2-7
TGTGCCAGCAGTTATCAGGGACAGGGCTACGAGCAGTACTTC
CASSYQGQGYEQYF
>TRBV7-2|NA|few|TRBJ2-3
TGTGCCAGCAGCTTAGCGCGGGGCACAGATACGCAGTATTTT
CASSLARGTDTQYF
>TRBV12-3/TRBV12-4|NA|NA|TRBJ2-7
TGTGCCAGCAACAAGTGGGGGGGCGCGTTGAGCGAGCAGTACTTC
CASNKWGGALSEQYF
>TRBV27|NA|few|TRBJ2-1
TGTGCCAGCAGTTTAGTGTCTGGGTACAATGAGCAGTTCTTC
CASSLVSGYNEQFF
>TRBV11-3|NA|NA|TRBJ2-3
TGTGCCAGCGAGAGCAGACCTACAAATACAGATACGCAGTATTTT
CASESRPTNTDTQYF
>TRBV7-3|NA|NA|TRBJ2-6
TGTGCCGGCAGCTCTTCCTCTGGGGCCAACGTCCTGACTTTC
CAGSSSSGANVLTF
>TRBV4-3|TRBD2|NA|TRBJ2-5
TGCGCCAGCAGCCCCCATCTAGCGGGAGGAATTGGAGAGACCCAGTACTTC
CASSPHLAGGIGETQYF
>TRBV7-2|TRBD1|few|TRBJ2-5
TGTGCCAGCAGCCCATTGGGACAGGGTGAGGAGACCCAGTACTTC
CASSPLGQGEETQYF
>TRBV20-1|NA|NA|TRBJ2-3
TGCAGTGGTTGGGGCACAGATACGCAGTATTTT
CSGWGTDTQYF
>TRBV5-1|NA|once|TRBJ2-5
TGCGCCAGCAGCGATTTAGACAGGCAGTACTTC
CASSDLDRQYF
>TRBV6-6|NA|NA|TRBJ1-1
TGTGCCAGCAGGCCGGGAACTGAAGCTTTCTTT
CASRPGTEAFF
>TRBV27|NA|NA|TRBJ2-4
TGTGCCAGCAGTTCAGCCAGCCTAGCCAAAAACATTCAGTACTTC
CASSSASLAKNIQYF
>TRBV11-2|NA|NA|TRBJ2-1
TGTGCCAGCAGCTTAGATCGTGGTTCCTACAATGAGCAGTTCTTC
CASSLDRGSYNEQFF
>TRBV27|NA|few|TRBJ1-1
TGTGCCAGCAGTCCGCGACAGGACCCCACTGAAGCTTTCTTT
CASSPRQDPTEAFF
>TRBV7-2|NA|NA|TRBJ2-1
TGTGCCAGCAGCACCTATGTAAATGAGCAGTTCTTC
CASSTYVNEQFF
>TRBV7-9|NA|NA|TRBJ1-6
TGTGCCAGCAGCAAAGAGGGTGCCGTAAATTCACCCCTCCACTTT
CASSKEGAVNSPLHF